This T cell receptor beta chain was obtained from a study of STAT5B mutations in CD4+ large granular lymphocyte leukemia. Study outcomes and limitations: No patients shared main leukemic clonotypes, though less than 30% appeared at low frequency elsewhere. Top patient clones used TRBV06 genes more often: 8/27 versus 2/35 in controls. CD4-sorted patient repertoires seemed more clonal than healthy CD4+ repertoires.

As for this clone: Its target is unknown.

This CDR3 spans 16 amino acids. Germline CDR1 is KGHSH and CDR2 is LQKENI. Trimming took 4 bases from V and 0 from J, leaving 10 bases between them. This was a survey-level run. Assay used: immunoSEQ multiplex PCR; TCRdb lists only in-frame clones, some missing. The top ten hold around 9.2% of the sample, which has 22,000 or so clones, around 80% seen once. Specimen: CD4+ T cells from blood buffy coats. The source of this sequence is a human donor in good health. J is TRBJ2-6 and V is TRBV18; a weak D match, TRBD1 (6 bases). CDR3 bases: TGTGCCAGCTCACGTACAGGGATCTCTGGGGCCAACGTCCTGACTTTC. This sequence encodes CASSRTGISGANVLTF.